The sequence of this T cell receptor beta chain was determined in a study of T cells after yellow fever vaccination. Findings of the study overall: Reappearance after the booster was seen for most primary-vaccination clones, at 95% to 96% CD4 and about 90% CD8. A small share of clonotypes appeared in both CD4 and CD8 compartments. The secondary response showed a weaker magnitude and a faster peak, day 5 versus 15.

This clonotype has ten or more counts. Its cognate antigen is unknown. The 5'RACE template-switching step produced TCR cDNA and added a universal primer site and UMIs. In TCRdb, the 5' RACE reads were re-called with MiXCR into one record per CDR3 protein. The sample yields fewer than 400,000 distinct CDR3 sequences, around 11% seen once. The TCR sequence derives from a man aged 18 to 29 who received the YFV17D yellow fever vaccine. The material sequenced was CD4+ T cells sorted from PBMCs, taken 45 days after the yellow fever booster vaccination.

The CDR3 DNA follows: TGTGCCAGCAGCCCCGACTACAATGAGCAGTTCTTC. As protein: CASSPDYNEQFF. V usage is TRBV18 and J usage is TRBJ2-1; D not resolved. Trimming pared 8 bases from V and 3 bases from J, leaving 8 bases between. The CDR3 runs to 12 residues. Looked up from germline, CDR1 is KGHSH and CDR2 is LQKENI.